These 3 T cell receptor beta chains came from one sample sequenced in a study of CD8 T cells in Susac syndrome. RNA, at 0.5 to 1 ug, was reverse transcribed with random hexamers. One entry per CDR3 protein, called by TCRdb with MiXCR from the immunoSEQ multiplex PCR reads. The sample includes 80,000 or so distinct CDR3 sequences, under 95% of them seen just once. Sequences were obtained from CD4+ T cells from PBMCs. The origin of the receptors is a human donor with Susac syndrome.

The chain links TRBV19 to TRBJ2-4; D ambiguous. Per germline, CDR1 LNHDA and CDR2 SQIVND (reference sequence). Trimming pared 7 bases from V and 0 bases from J, leaving 16 bases between. The CDR3 has 16 amino acids. The CDR3 DNA follows: TGTGCCAGTACTACAGTTTTCCGGGCAGCCAAAAACATTCAGTACTTC. Translation gives CASTTVFRAAKNIQYF.

The chain has TRBV19 and TRBJ2-1; D uncertain. CDR3 length: 12 residues. V lost 4 bases, J lost 6 bases, and 7 bases lay in between. Germline CDR1 and CDR2: LNHDA and SQIVND (reference sequence). The CDR3, as DNA: TGTGCCAGTAGTAGTGAGGTCAATGAGCAGTTCTTC. Amino acid sequence: CASSSEVNEQFF.

The chain employs TRBV30 and TRBJ2-3, with 10 bases aligning to TRBD2. Germline CDR1 GTSNPN, CDR2 SVGIG (reference sequence). V lost 6 bases to trimming and J lost 3 bases; unmatched junction nucleotides: 9. This CDR3 contains 15 residues. The CDR3 sequence: CACSTSGTGTDTQYF. CDR3 sequence (DNA): TGTGCCTGTAGTACTAGCGGGACGGGGACAGATACGCAGTATTTT. Looking up the rest from reference TRBV30 and TRBJ2-3 gives the full variable domain: SQTIHQWPATLVQPVGSPLSLECTVEGTSNPNLYWYRQAAGRGLQLLFYSVGIGQISSEVPQNLSASRPQDRQFILSSKKLLLSDSGFYLCACSTSGTGTDTQYFGPGTRLTVL.